This T cell receptor beta chain was retrieved from a study of regulatory T cells in long-lasting Graves disease. Overall study results and limits: Graves' patients with persistent disease showed TCR diversity lower than patients newly diagnosed. Having few samples may have compromised the accuracy. Researchers examined only peripheral blood and not thyroid tissue.

This clonotype was counted ten times or more. Antigen unknown. This CDR3 has 15 amino acids. V dropped 0 bases and J dropped 8 bases, with 11 bases sitting between them. Per germline, CDR1 LGHNA and CDR2 YSLEER. Time point denoted: persistent/refractory GD, antithyroid drugs over 5 years with positive TRAb. PBMC-extracted RNA yielded the TCR library. Sequencing libraries for TCR beta were prepared with iRepertoire HTBI primers and Arm-PCR of CDR3 regions. Via MiXCR, TCRdb re-called the multiplex PCR reads, giving one row per CDR3 protein. This sample carries about 340,000 distinct CDR3 sequences, around a fifth of them seen once, and the ten largest clones take 29%.

This receptor was taken from a female donor with Graves disease. This chain links TRBV4-3 with TRBJ1-6, with D possibly matching TRBD1 (6 bases). The sequencing here drew on peripheral blood mononuclear cells (PBMCs), taken when the disease was refractory, from a patient treated with antithyroid drugs. The CDR3 here is CASSQDRSGDSPLHF. CDR3 in DNA: TGCGCCAGCAGCCAAGATAGGTCAGGGGATTCACCCCTCCACTTT.